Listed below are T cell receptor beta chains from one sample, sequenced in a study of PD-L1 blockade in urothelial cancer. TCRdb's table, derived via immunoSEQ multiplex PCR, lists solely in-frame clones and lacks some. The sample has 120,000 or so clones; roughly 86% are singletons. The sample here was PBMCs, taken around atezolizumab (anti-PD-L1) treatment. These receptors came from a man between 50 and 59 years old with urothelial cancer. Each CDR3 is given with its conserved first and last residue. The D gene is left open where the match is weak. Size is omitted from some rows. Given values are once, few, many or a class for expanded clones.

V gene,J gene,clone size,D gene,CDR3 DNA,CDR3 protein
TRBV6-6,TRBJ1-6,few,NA,TGTGCCAGCAGCGACTCTTGGTATTCACCCCTCCACTTT,CASSDSWYSPLHF
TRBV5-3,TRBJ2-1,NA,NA,TGTGCCAGAAGCCATGACAGGTCAAAGTCCGGGGATAATGAGCAGTTCTTC,CARSHDRSKSGDNEQFF
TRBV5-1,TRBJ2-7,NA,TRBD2,TGCGCCAGCAGCTCGGTTCCTAGCGGGCCCTACGAGCAGTACTTC,CASSSVPSGPYEQYF
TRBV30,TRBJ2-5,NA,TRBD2,TGTGCCTGGAGGGATAGGACTAGCGGGAGGGCCCCAGAGACCCAGTACTTC,CAWRDRTSGRAPETQYF
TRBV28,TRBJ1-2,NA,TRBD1,TGTGCCAGCAGTTTATACCATCTCCGGGACAGGGGTTCCTATGGCTACACCTTC,CASSLYHLRDRGSYGYTF
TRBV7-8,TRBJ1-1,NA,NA,TGTGCCAGCAGCTTTCCAAACTCGAACACTGAAGCTTTCTTT,CASSFPNSNTEAFF
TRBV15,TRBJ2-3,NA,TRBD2,TGTGCCACCAGCAGAGATCGGACTAGCGGGAGTTCGGCTCGCACAGATACGCAGTATTTT,CATSRDRTSGSSARTDTQYF
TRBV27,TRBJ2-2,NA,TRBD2,TGTGCCAGCAGTTTTCGCGGACTAGCGGGCGGGGAGCTGTTTTTT,CASSFRGLAGGELFF
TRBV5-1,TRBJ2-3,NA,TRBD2,TGCGCCAGCAGCTTGCTGGGCCGTGGACTAGCGGGAGGTGGAGTGAGCACAGATACGCAGTATTTT,CASSLLGRGLAGGGVSTDTQYF
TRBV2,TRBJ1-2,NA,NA,TGTGCCAGCAGTGATCGTGGGGCAAACTATGGCTACACCTTC,CASSDRGANYGYTF
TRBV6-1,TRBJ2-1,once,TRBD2,TGTGCCAGCCTCCACGGGGCTAGCGGGGGAAATGAGCAGTTCTTC,CASLHGASGGNEQFF
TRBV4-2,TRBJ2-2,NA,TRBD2,TGTGCCAGCAGCCCTCTAGCGGGAGGGCTGGACACCGGGGAGCTGTTTTTT,CASSPLAGGLDTGELFF
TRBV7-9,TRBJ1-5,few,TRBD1,TGTGCCAGCAGCTGGGGCAGGGGGCACGGCAATCAGCCCCAGCATTTT,CASSWGRGHGNQPQHF
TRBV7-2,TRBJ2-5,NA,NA,TGTGCCAGCAGCCCCCAGGGAGGGGGAATAGAGACCCAGTACTTC,CASSPQGGGIETQYF
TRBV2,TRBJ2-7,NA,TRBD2,TGTGCCAGCAGTATGGGACTAGCGGGATATAGGTCCTACGAGCAGTACTTC,CASSMGLAGYRSYEQYF
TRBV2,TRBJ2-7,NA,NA,TGTGCCAGCTCAGGGATCTCCTACGAGCAGTACTTC,CASSGISYEQYF
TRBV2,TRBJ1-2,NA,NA,TGTGCCAGCAGCGTCGACAGGCCCTATGGCTACACCTTC,CASSVDRPYGYTF
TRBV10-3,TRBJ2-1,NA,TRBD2,TGTGCCATCAGTGAGTCAACCCAGCGGGGCTACAATGAGCAGTTCTTC,CAISESTQRGYNEQFF
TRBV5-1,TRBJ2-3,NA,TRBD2,TGCGCCAGCAGCCTTACTAGCGGGGCCTTGACGAACACAGATACGCAGTATTTT,CASSLTSGALTNTDTQYF
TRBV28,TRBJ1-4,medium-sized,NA,TGTGCCAGCAGACACGTCACTAATGAAAAACTGTTTTTT,CASRHVTNEKLFF
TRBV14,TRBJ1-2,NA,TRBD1,TGTGCCAGCAGCCCAAGCCCAGGACAGGGTTACTATGGCTACACCTTC,CASSPSPGQGYYGYTF
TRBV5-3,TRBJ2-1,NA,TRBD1,TGTGCCAGAAGTGTGATGAGTGGACAGGGGGCCCAGCAACAGTTCTTC,CARSVMSGQGAQQQFF
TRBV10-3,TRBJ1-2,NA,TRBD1,TGTGCCATCAGTGAGGGACAGGGGGCATCTGGCTACACCTTC,CAISEGQGASGYTF
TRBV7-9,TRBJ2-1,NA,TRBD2,TGTGCCAGCAGCTCGCAAGCGGGAGAGAGGTACAATGAGCAGTTCTTC,CASSSQAGERYNEQFF
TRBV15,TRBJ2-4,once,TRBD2,TGTGCCACCAGTCCGGGGACAAAACTAGCGGGAGGGTCTCCCAAAAACATTCAGTACTTC,CATSPGTKLAGGSPKNIQYF